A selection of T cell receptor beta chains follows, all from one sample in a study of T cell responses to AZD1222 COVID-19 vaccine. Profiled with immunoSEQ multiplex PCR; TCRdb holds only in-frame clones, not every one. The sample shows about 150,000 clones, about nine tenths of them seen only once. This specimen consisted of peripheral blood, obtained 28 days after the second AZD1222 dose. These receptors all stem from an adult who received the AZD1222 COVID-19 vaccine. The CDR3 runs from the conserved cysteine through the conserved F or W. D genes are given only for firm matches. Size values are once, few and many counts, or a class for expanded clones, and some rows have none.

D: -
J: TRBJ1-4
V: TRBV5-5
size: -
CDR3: CASSRGYPNEKLFF
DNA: TGTGCCAGCAGCCGAGGGTATCCTAATGAAAAACTGTTTTTT

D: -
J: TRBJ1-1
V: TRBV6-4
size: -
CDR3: CASSKSPGGGRSEAFF
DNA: TGTGCCAGCAGCAAATCCCCCGGGGGGGGACGCTCTGAAGCTTTCTTT

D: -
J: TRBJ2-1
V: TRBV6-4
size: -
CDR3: CASSEGGREWNEQFF
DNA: TGTGCCAGCAGTGAAGGGGGGAGAGAGTGGAATGAGCAGTTCTTC

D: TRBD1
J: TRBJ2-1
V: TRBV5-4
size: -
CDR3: CASSPQGASTYNEQFF
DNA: TGTGCCAGCAGCCCCCAGGGGGCAAGCACCTACAATGAGCAGTTCTTC

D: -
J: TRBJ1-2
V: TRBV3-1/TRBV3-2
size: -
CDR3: CASSHRRSRGRGGYTF
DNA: TGTGCCAGCAGCCACAGACGAAGTAGGGGGAGGGGTGGCTACACCTTC

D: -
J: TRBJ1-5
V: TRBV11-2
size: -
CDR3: CASSTQGNQPQHF
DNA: TGTGCCAGCAGCACTCAGGGGAATCAGCCCCAGCATTTT

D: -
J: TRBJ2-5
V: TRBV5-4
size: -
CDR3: CASSLRQHFQETQYF
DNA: TGTGCCAGCAGCTTGAGACAGCACTTTCAAGAGACCCAGTACTTC

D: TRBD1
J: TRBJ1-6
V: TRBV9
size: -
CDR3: CASSGTGTGALNNSPLHF
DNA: TGTGCCAGCAGCGGGACCGGGACAGGAGCCCTAAATAATTCACCCCTCCACTTT

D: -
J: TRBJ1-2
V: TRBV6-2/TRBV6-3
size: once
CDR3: CASSKMVGYTF
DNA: TGTGCCAGCAGCAAGATGGTTGGCTACACCTTC

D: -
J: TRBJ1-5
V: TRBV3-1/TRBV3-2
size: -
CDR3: CASSQDLNQPQHF
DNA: TGTGCCAGCAGCCAAGATCTAAATCAGCCCCAGCATTTT